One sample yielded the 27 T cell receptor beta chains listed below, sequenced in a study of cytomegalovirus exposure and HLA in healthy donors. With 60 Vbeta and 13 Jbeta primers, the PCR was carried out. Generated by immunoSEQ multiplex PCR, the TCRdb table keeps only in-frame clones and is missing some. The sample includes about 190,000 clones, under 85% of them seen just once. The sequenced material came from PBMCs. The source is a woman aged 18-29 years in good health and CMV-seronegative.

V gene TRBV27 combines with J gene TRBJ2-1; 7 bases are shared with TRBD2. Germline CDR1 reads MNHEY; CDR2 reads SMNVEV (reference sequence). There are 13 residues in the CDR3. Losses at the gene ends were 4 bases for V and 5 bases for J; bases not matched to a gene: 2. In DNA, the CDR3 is TGTGCCAGCAGTTGGGGGGGGAACAATGAGCAGTTCTTC. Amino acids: CASSWGGNNEQFF.

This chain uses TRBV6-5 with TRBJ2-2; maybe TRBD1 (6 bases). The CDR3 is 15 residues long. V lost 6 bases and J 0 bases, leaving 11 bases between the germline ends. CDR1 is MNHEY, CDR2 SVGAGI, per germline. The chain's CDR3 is CASRQTGSNTGELFF. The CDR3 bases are TGTGCCAGCAGGCAGACAGGTTCGAACACCGGGGAGCTGTTTTTT.

The CDR3 loop reads CASSAGLAGGTDTQYF. CDR3 sequence (DNA): TGTGCCAGCAGCGCCGGACTAGCGGGGGGCACAGATACGCAGTATTTT. This chain uses TRBV7-9 with TRBJ2-3, with 13 bases aligning to TRBD2. J gave up 1 base and V 5 bases, and 3 bases lay outside the gene matches. Germline V gene sequence: CDR1 SEHNR, CDR2 FQNEAQ (reference sequence). This CDR3 region has 16 residues.

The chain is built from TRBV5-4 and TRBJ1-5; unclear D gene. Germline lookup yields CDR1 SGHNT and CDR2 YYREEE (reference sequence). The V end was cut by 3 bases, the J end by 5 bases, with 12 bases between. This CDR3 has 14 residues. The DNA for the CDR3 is TGTGCCAGCAGCTCCGACCCGCAGGATCAGCCCCAGCATTTT. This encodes CASSSDPQDQPQHF.

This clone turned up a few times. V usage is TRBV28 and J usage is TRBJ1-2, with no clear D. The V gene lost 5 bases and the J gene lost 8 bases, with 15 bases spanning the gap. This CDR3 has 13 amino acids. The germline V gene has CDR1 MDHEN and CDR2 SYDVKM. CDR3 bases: TGTGCCAGCAGTCTCGGGTCCGCCGAGGGCTACACCTTC. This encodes CASSLGSAEGYTF.

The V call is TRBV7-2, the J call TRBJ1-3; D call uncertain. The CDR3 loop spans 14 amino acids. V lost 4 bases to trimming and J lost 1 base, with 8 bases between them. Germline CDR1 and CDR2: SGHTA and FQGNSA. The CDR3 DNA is TGTGCCAGCAGCTCGTGGGCGTCTGGAAACACCATATATTTT. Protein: CASSSWASGNTIYF.

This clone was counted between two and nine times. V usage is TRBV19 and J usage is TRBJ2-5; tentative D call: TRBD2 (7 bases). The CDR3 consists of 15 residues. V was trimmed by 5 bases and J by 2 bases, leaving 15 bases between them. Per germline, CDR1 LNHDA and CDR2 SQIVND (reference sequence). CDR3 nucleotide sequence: TGTGCCAGTAGTCGGGGGGCTAGCGCTCAAGAGACCCAGTACTTC. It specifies CASSRGASAQETQYF.

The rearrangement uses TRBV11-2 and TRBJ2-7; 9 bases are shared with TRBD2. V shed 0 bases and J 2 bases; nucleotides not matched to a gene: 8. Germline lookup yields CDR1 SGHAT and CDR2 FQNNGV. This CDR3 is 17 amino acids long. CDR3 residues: CASSLDVTGTSTYEQYF. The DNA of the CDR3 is TGTGCCAGCAGCTTAGATGTCACCGGGACTAGCACCTACGAGCAGTACTTC.

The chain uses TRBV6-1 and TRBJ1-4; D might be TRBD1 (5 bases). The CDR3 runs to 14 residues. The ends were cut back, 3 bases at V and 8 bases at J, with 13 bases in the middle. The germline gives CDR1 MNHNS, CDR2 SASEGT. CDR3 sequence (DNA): TGTGCCAGCAGTGAGCTGGGGCTCGTAGAAAAACTGTTTTTT. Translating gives CASSELGLVEKLFF.

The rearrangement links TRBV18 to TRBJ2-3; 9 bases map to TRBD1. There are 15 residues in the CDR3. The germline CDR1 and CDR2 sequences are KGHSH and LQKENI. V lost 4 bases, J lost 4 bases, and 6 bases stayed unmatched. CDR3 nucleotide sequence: TGTGCCAGCTCACGGAGACAGGGGGAGTCAGATACGCAGTATTTT. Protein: CASSRRQGESDTQYF.

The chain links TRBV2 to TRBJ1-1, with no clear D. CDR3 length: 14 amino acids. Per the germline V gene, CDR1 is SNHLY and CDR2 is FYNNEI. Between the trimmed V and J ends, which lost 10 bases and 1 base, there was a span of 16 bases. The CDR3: CATQTGEPNTEAFF. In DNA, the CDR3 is TGTGCCACCCAGACCGGAGAGCCGAACACTGAAGCTTTCTTT.

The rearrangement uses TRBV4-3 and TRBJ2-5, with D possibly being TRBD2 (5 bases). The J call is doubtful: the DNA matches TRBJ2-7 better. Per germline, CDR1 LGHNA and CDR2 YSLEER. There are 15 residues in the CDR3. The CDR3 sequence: CASSQVAAESYEQYF. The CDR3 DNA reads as TGCGCCAGCAGCCAAGTGGCAGCGGAGTCCTACGAGCAGTACTTC.

CDR3 protein: CASSSGVSYGYTF. In DNA, the CDR3 is TGTGCCAGCAGCTCGGGGGTTTCCTATGGCTACACCTTC. The chain joins TRBV25-1 to TRBJ1-2; tentative D call: TRBD1 (5 bases). Germline lookup yields CDR1 MGHDK and CDR2 SYGVNS. The length of the CDR3 is 13 residues. Trimming cost V 6 bases and J 4 bases, with 12 bases left between them.

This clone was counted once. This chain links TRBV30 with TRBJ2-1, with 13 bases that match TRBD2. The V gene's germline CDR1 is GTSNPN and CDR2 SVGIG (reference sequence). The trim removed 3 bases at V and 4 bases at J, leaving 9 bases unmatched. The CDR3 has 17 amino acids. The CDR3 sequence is CAWRDTSGRASYNEQFF. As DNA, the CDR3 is TGTGCCTGGAGAGATACTAGCGGGAGGGCCTCGTACAATGAGCAGTTCTTC.

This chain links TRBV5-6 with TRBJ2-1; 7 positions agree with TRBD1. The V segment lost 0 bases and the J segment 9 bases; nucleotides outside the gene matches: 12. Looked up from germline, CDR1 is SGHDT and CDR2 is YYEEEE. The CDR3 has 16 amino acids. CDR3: CASSLEGQGVRSEQFF. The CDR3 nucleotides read TGTGCCAGCAGCTTGGAGGGGCAGGGGGTTCGAAGTGAGCAGTTCTTC.

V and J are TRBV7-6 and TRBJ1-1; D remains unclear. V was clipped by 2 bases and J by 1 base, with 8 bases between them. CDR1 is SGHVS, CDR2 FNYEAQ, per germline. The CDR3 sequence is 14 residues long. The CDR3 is CASSLNGENTEAFF. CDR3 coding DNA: TGTGCCAGCAGCTTAAACGGGGAGAACACTGAAGCTTTCTTT.

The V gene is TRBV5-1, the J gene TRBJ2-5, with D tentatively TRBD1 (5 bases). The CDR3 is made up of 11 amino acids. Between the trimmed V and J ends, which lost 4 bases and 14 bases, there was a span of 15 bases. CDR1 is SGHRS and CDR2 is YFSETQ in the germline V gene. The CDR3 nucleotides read TGCGCCAGCAGCCCTCCAGGGCTGAAATACTTC. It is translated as CASSPPGLKYF.

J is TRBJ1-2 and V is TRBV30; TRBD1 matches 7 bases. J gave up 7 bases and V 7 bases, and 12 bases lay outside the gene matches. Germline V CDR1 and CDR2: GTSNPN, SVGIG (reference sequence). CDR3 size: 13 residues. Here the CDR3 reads CASRFSGGFGYTF. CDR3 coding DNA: TGTGCCTCGAGGTTCTCAGGGGGATTTGGCTACACCTTC. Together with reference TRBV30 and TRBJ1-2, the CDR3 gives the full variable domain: SQTIHQWPATLVQPVGSPLSLECTVEGTSNPNLYWYRQAAGRGLQLLFYSVGIGQISSEVPQNLSASRPQDRQFILSSKKLLLSDSGFYLCASRFSGGFGYTFGSGTRLTVV.

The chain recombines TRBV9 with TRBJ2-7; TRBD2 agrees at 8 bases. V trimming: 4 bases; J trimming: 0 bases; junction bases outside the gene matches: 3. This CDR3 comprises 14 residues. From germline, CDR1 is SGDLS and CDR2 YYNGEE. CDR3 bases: TGTGCCAGCAGCAGAAGCGGGAGCTCCTACGAGCAGTACTTC. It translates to CASSRSGSSYEQYF. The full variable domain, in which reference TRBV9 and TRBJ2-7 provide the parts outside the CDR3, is DSGVTQTPKHLITATGQRVTLRCSPRSGDLSVYWYQQSLDQGLQFLIQYYNGEERAKGNILERFSAQQFPDLHSELNLSSLELGDSALYFCASSRSGSSYEQYFGPGTRLTVT.

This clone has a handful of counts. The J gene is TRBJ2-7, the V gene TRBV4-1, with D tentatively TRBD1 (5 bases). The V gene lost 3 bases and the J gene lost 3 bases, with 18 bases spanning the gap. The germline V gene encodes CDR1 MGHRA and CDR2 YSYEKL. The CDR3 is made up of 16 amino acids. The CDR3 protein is CASSQGSSQGGYEQYF. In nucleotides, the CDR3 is TGCGCCAGCAGCCAGGGCAGTAGTCAGGGCGGCTACGAGCAGTACTTC.

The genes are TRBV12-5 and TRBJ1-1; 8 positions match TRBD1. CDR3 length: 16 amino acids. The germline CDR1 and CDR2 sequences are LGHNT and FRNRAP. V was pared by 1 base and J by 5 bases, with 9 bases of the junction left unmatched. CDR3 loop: CASGLGGRDRRTEAFF. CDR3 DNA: TGTGCTAGTGGTTTGGGGGGTCGGGACAGGAGGACTGAAGCTTTCTTT.

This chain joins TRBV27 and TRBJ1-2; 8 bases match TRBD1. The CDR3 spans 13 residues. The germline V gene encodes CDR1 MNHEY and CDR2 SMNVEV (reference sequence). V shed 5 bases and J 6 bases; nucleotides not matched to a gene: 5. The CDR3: CASSPGQGNGYTF. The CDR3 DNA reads TGTGCCAGCAGTCCCGGACAGGGTAATGGCTACACCTTC.

This CDR3 is CASGGRLAGGPFNEQFF. In DNA, the CDR3 is TGCGCCAGCGGGGGGCGGCTAGCGGGGGGGCCTTTTAATGAGCAGTTCTTC. The chain couples TRBV10-1 to TRBJ2-1, with TRBD2 matching over 12 bases. The CDR3 loop spans 17 amino acids. CDR1 and CDR2 from the germline V gene are WNHNN and SYGVQD (reference sequence). V trimming: 8 bases; J trimming: 7 bases; junction bases outside the gene matches: 15.

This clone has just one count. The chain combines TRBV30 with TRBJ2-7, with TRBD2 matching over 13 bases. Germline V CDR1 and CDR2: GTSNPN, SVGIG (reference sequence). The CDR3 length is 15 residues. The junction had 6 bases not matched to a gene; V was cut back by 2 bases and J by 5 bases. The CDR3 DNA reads TGTGCCTGGAGTAAAACTAGCGGGAGGGATAACGAGCAGTACTTC. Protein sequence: CAWSKTSGRDNEQYF. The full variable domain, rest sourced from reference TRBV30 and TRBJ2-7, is SQTIHQWPATLVQPVGSPLSLECTVEGTSNPNLYWYRQAAGRGLQLLFYSVGIGQISSEVPQNLSASRPQDRQFILSSKKLLLSDSGFYLCAWSKTSGRDNEQYFGPGTRLTVT.

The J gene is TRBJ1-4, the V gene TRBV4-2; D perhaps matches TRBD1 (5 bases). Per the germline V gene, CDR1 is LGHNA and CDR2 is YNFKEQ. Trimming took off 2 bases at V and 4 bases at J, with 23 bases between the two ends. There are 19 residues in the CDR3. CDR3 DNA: TGTGCCAGCAGCCAACCACTCCGAAGATCCAAAGGGGTTAATGAAAAACTGTTTTTT. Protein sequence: CASSQPLRRSKGVNEKLFF.

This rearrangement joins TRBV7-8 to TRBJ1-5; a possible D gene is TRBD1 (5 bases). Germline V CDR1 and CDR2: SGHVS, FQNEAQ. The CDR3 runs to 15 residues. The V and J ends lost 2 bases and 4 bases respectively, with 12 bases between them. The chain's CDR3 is CASSLSWGVNQPQHF. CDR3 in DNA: TGTGCCAGCAGCTTAAGCTGGGGGGTTAATCAGCCCCAGCATTTT.

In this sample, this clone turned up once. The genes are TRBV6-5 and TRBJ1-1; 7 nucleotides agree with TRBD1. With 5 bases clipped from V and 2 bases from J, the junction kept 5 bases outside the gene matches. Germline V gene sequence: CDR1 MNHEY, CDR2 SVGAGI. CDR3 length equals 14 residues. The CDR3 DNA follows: TGTGCCAGCAGTCGGGACAGCGCAAACACTGAAGCTTTCTTT. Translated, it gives CASSRDSANTEAFF.